These 26 T cell receptor beta chains were sequenced from one sample in a study of blood T cell repertoires in COVID-19. Sequencing was performed with immunoSEQ multiplex PCR; in TCRdb, only in-frame clones are kept and a portion is missing. The repertoire consists of over 250,000 clones, with over 85% occurring once and the leading ten covering more than 1.5%. The sequenced sample was PBMCs or T cells enriched from blood (not recorded which). Receptors originate from a woman aged 60-75 years who had recovered from COVID-19.

V is TRBV6-5 and J is TRBJ2-7; 9 positions agree with TRBD1. The CDR3 sequence is 15 residues long. J lost 1 base, V lost 0 bases, and 1 base had no gene match. Germline V gene sequence: CDR1 MNHEY, CDR2 SVGAGI. CDR3 region: CASSYSQGASYEQYF. CDR3 nucleotides: TGTGCCAGCAGTTACTCACAGGGGGCTTCCTACGAGCAGTACTTC.

The chain has TRBV6-6 and TRBJ2-2; 12 bases are a match to TRBD1. Germline V gives CDR1 MNHNY, CDR2 SVGAGI (reference sequence). The trim removed 6 bases at V and 7 bases at J, leaving 6 bases unmatched. This CDR3 is built from 15 residues. Here the CDR3 DNA reads TGTGCCAGCAGACCGGGACAGGGGGCCGGCGGGGAGCTGTTTTTT. This codes for CASRPGQGAGGELFF.

V gene TRBV5-1 combines with J gene TRBJ1-1; no firm D call. V was shortened by 0 bases and J by 5 bases, with 11 bases between the two germline ends. CDR1 and CDR2 from the germline V gene are SGHRS and YFSETQ. The CDR3 loop spans 14 amino acids. The CDR3 spells CASSLEGGRTEAFF. The DNA of the CDR3 is TGCGCCAGCAGCTTGGAGGGAGGCAGGACTGAAGCTTTCTTT.

The sample holds one count of this clone. CDR3 amino acids: CASSPPGFNQPQHF. The CDR3 DNA follows: TGTGCCAGCAGTCCTCCAGGGTTCAATCAGCCCCAGCATTTT. V and J are TRBV7-8 and TRBJ1-5, with D possibly matching TRBD1 (5 bases). The V end lost 6 bases, the J end lost 3 bases, and 12 bases lay between the germline ends. This CDR3 has 14 residues. CDR1 is SGHVS and CDR2 is FQNEAQ in the germline V gene.

The V and J genes are TRBV6-5 and TRBJ2-3; 7 bases are shared with TRBD1. CDR3 length: 14 residues. CDR1 and CDR2 (germline): MNHEY, SVGAGI. Trimming took 6 bases from V and 4 from J; bases not matched to a gene: 7. CDR3 in DNA: TGTGCCAGCAGGGCCGGGACAGTACCAGATACGCAGTATTTT. It specifies CASRAGTVPDTQYF.

The rearrangement uses TRBV5-1 and TRBJ2-5; 7 bases fit TRBD2. CDR3 size: 14 residues. The V and J ends lost 4 bases and 2 bases, in that order; junction bases with no gene match: 5. Germline lookup yields CDR1 SGHRS and CDR2 YFSETQ. The CDR3 protein is CASSTTGGQETQYF. The CDR3, as DNA: TGCGCCAGCAGCACAACGGGGGGTCAAGAGACCCAGTACTTC.

This chain connects TRBV10-1 to TRBJ2-1, with 12 bases that match TRBD2. This CDR3 comprises 15 residues. V was clipped by 3 bases and J by 8 bases; unmatched bases: 5. CDR1 is WNHNN and CDR2 is SYGVQD in the germline V gene (reference sequence). The CDR3 loop is CASSDPSGGVDEQFF. In DNA form, the CDR3 reads TGCGCCAGCAGTGACCCTAGCGGGGGGGTAGATGAGCAGTTCTTC.

The gene calls are TRBV29-1 and TRBJ1-3, with 9 bases matching TRBD1. Trimming took 6 bases from V and 2 from J; bases not matched to a gene: 2. Germline V gives CDR1 SQVTM, CDR2 ANQGSEA. The length of the CDR3 is 13 residues. CDR3 DNA: TGCAGCGTATGGACAGGGGCTGGAAACACCATATATTTT. This gives the protein CSVWTGAGNTIYF.

The rearrangement joins TRBV5-1 to TRBJ1-2; the D gene is possibly TRBD1 (5 bases). This CDR3 comprises 14 residues. V lost 1 base and J lost 8, with 15 bases in between. Germline lookup yields CDR1 SGHRS and CDR2 YFSETQ. The CDR3 DNA reads TGCGCCAGCAGCTTGTCCAACCGCCCAGGGGGCTACACCTTC. This sequence encodes CASSLSNRPGGYTF.

The chain carries TRBV29-1 and TRBJ2-1, with 7 bases lining up with TRBD2. V was pared by 7 bases and J by 5 bases, with 8 bases of the junction left unmatched. CDR3 length equals 13 residues. From germline, CDR1 is SQVTM and CDR2 ANQGSEA. Here the CDR3 reads CSGGGRADNEQFF. CDR3 in DNA: TGCAGCGGGGGGGGGAGGGCCGACAATGAGCAGTTCTTC.

The chain joins TRBV10-3 to TRBJ1-1, with a weak D call TRBD1 (5 bases). From germline, CDR1 is ENHRY and CDR2 SYGVKD. Trimming removed 3 bases from V and 3 bases from J, with 5 bases in between. This CDR3 spans 12 amino acids. The CDR3 sequence is CAISDRDTEAFF. In DNA, the CDR3 is TGTGCCATCAGTGACAGGGACACTGAAGCTTTCTTT.

This clone has just one count. The chain is built from TRBV3-1 (or the pseudogene TRBV3-2) and TRBJ2-1, with 11 bases matching TRBD2. CDR3 length: 15 residues. Germline assignment: CDR1 LGHDT and CDR2 YNNKEL (reference sequence). V lost 7 bases, J lost 5 bases, and 7 bases stayed unmatched. DNA of the CDR3: TGTGCCAGCACGTCTAGCGGGGGGCAAAACAATGAGCAGTTCTTC. Translation: CASTSSGGQNNEQFF.

The chain combines TRBV21-1 with TRBJ2-3; the DNA was not used to check the table's D call, TRBD2. TRBV21-1 is marked as a pseudogene. The CDR3 extends over 16 amino acids. The CDR3: CASVAQDGREGDTQYF. The CDR3 DNA is TGTGCCAGCGTCGCGCAAGACGGGAGGGAAGGAGATACGCAGTATTTT.

The rearrangement links TRBV7-2 to TRBJ1-1; D is unclear. The CDR3 is made up of 15 amino acids. CDR1 and CDR2 from the germline V gene are SGHTA and FQGNSA. V was shortened by 1 base and J by 6 bases, with 15 bases between the two germline ends. The CDR3 protein is CASSLVAFERAEAFF. The CDR3 nucleotides read TGTGCCAGCAGCTTAGTGGCGTTTGAGCGCGCTGAAGCTTTCTTT.

This chain uses TRBV2 with TRBJ2-7; 7 positions match TRBD2. The CDR3 consists of 14 residues. Trimming at V came to 3 bases and at J to 4 bases, leaving 6 bases not matched to a gene. CDR1 is SNHLY, CDR2 FYNNEI, per germline. The CDR3 here is CASSELAVVYEQYF. The CDR3 DNA follows: TGTGCCAGCAGTGAGCTAGCGGTAGTATACGAGCAGTACTTC.

The rearrangement links TRBV28 to TRBJ1-4; D is possibly TRBD1 (6 bases). V dropped 0 bases and J dropped 8 bases, with 10 bases sitting between them. Germline V CDR1 and CDR2: MDHEN, SYDVKM. The CDR3 spans 14 residues. The CDR3 DNA follows: TGTGCCAGCAGTTTATGGGACAGCAGGGAAAAACTGTTTTTT. Its translation is CASSLWDSREKLFF.

This chain connects TRBV5-1 to TRBJ1-2; D is undetermined. This CDR3 comprises 13 residues. Germline values: CDR1 SGHRS, CDR2 YFSETQ. Trimming shortened V by 7 bases and J by 6 bases, and 16 bases separated the two germline ends. Here the CDR3 DNA reads TGCGCCAGCGTAAAGTCCGCGAGGGATGGCTACACCTTC. Protein sequence: CASVKSARDGYTF.

The rearrangement uses TRBV7-9 and TRBJ1-5; D is unresolved. From germline, CDR1 is SEHNR and CDR2 FQNEAQ (reference sequence). This CDR3 is built from 15 residues. V gave up 4 bases and J gave up 4 bases, with 14 bases separating them. CDR3 sequence: CASSSPGDSNQPQHF. CDR3 bases: TGTGCCAGCAGCTCCCCGGGAGATAGTAATCAGCCCCAGCATTTT. Complete variable domain (other parts from reference TRBV7-9 and TRBJ1-5): DTGVSQNPRHKITKRGQNVTFRCDPISEHNRLYWYRQTLGQGPEFLTYFQNEAQLEKSRLLSDRFSAERPKGSFSTLEIQRTEQGDSAMYLCASSSPGDSNQPQHFGDGTRLSIL.

The chain carries TRBV2 and TRBJ1-4; 7 nucleotides align to TRBD1. The CDR3 contains 16 residues. J gave up 1 base and V 7 bases, and 9 bases lay outside the gene matches. Germline V gene sequence: CDR1 SNHLY, CDR2 FYNNEI. The CDR3 DNA follows: TGTGCCAGCACCACAACAGGGGATCTAACTAATGAAAAACTGTTTTTT. It is translated as CASTTTGDLTNEKLFF.

This chain connects TRBV19 to TRBJ1-1; 8 bases are a match to TRBD1. The CDR3 is made up of 14 amino acids. The trim removed 3 bases at V and 4 bases at J, leaving 4 bases unmatched. CDR1 LNHDA and CDR2 SQIVND come from the germline V gene (reference sequence). As DNA, the CDR3 is TGTGCCAGTAGTATCCCAGGGGGCGGCACTGAAGCTTTCTTT. This codes for CASSIPGGGTEAFF.

This clone occurred a few times. The chain joins TRBV19 to TRBJ1-2, with a weak D call TRBD1 (5 bases). The CDR3 is 16 amino acids. Germline V lookup: CDR1 LNHDA, CDR2 SQIVND (reference sequence). Trimming shortened V by 0 bases and J by 7 bases, and 18 bases separated the two germline ends. The CDR3 loop is CASSIDADRGGTGYTF. Written as DNA, the CDR3 is TGTGCCAGTAGTATAGACGCCGATAGGGGAGGCACTGGCTACACCTTC.

This clone was detected once. CDR3 sequence reads: CATSDPRTVDTQYF. CDR3 sequence (DNA): TGTGCCACCAGTGACCCACGGACAGTAGATACGCAGTATTTT. This chain links TRBV24-1 with TRBJ2-3, with D possibly being TRBD1 (6 bases). CDR1 and CDR2 from the germline V gene are KGHDR and SFDVKD. The CDR3 runs to 14 residues. Trimming shortened V by 4 bases and J by 5 bases, and 12 bases separated the two germline ends.

The V gene is TRBV10-1, the J gene TRBJ2-1; 8 nucleotides align to TRBD2. The CDR3 covers 15 residues. Germline CDR1 WNHNN, CDR2 SYGVQD (reference sequence). Losses at the gene ends were 5 bases for V and 0 bases for J; bases not matched to a gene: 3. The DNA of the CDR3 is TGCGCCAGCAGTTTAGCGGGGAGCTCCTACAATGAGCAGTTCTTC. Its protein product is CASSLAGSSYNEQFF.

The gene calls are TRBV28 and TRBJ1-4; D perhaps matches TRBD1 (5 bases). Germline V gene lookup returns CDR1 MDHEN and CDR2 SYDVKM. The CDR3 covers 15 residues. V lost 7 bases and J lost 3, with 15 bases in between. The CDR3, as DNA: TGTGCCAGCAAAAAACAGGCTCTATCTAATGAAAAACTGTTTTTT. This translates into CASKKQALSNEKLFF.

The chain couples TRBV28 to TRBJ1-4; D might be TRBD1 (5 bases). Trimming took 1 base from V and 8 from J, leaving 14 bases between them. Germline-derived CDR1 and CDR2 are MDHEN and SYDVKM. This CDR3 region has 15 residues. The CDR3 bases are TGTGCCAGCAGTTTATTCGGGGGTTGGAACGAAAAACTGTTTTTT. Its protein product is CASSLFGGWNEKLFF.

The chain combines TRBV6-6 with TRBJ2-7; possibly TRBD2 for D (5 bases). This CDR3 spans 11 amino acids. Per germline, CDR1 MNHNY and CDR2 SVGAGI (reference sequence). Trimming took off 7 bases at V and 2 bases at J, with 6 bases between the two ends. CDR3 protein: CASTGTYEQYF. As DNA, the CDR3 is TGTGCCAGCACCGGGACCTACGAGCAGTACTTC.